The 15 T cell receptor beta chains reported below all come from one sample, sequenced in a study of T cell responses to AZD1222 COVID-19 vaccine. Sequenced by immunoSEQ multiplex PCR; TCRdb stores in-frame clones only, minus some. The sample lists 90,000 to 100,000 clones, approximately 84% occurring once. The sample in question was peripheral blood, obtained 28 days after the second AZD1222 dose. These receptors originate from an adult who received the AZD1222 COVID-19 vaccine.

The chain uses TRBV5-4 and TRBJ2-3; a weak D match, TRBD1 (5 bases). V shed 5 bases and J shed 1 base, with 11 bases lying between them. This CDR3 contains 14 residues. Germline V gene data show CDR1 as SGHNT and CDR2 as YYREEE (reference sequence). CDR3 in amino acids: CASRSWGGTDTQYF. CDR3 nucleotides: TGTGCCAGCAGAAGCTGGGGCGGCACAGATACGCAGTATTTT.

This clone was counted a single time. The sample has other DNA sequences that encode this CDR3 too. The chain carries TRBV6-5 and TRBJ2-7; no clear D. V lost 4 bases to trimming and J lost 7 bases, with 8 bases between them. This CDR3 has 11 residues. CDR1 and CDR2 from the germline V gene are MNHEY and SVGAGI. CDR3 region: CASSSIGEQYF. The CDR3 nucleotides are TGTGCCAGCAGTTCGATAGGGGAGCAGTACTTC.

In nucleotides, the CDR3 is TGTGCCACCGGCCGTGAAGAGACCCAGTACTTC. It translates to CATGREETQYF. The rearrangement joins TRBV19 to TRBJ2-5; D ambiguous. V lost 10 bases and J 3 bases, leaving 9 bases between the germline ends. Germline V gene data show CDR1 as LNHDA and CDR2 as SQIVND (reference sequence). This CDR3 has 11 residues. Supplemented by reference TRBV19 and TRBJ2-5, the full variable domain reads DGGITQSPKYLFRKEGQNVTLSCEQNLNHDAMYWYRQDPGQGLRLIYYSQIVNDFQKGDIAEGYSVSREKKESFPLTVTSAQKNPTAFYLCATGREETQYFGPGTRLLVL.

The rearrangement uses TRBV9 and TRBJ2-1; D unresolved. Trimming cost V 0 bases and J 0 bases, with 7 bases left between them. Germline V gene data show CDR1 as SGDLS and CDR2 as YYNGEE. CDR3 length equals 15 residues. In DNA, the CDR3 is TGTGCCAGCAGCGTAGAATTGAGCTCCTACAATGAGCAGTTCTTC. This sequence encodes CASSVELSSYNEQFF.

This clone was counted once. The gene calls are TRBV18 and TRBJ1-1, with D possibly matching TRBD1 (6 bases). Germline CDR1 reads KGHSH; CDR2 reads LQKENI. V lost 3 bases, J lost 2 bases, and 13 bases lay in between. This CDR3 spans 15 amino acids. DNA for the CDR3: TGTGCCAGCTCACCCGGACAGAGGTTAAACACTGAAGCTTTCTTT. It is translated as CASSPGQRLNTEAFF.

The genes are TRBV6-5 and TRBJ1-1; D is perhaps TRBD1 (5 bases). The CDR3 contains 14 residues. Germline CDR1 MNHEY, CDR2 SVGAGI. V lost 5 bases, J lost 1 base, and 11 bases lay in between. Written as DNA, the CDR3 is TGTGCCAGCAGTAAGGGACGTGGGAACACTGAAGCTTTCTTT. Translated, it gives CASSKGRGNTEAFF.

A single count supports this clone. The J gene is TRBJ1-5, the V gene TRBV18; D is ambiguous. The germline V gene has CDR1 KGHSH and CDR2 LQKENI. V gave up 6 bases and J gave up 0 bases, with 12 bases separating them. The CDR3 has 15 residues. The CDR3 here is CASSAGLDSNQPQHF. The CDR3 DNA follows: TGTGCCAGCTCTGCCGGACTTGATAGCAATCAGCCCCAGCATTTT.

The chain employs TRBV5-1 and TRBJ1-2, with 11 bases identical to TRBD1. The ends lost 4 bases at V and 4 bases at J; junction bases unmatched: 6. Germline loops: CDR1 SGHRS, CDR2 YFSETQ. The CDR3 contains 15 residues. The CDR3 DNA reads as TGCGCCAGCAGCCAGGACAGGGGGCTAGTCTATGGCTACACCTTC. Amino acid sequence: CASSQDRGLVYGYTF.

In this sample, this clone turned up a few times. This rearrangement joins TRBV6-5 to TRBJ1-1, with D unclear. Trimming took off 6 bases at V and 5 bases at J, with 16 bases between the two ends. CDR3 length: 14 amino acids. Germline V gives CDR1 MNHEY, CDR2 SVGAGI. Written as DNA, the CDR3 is TGTGCCAGCAGCCGAACACTAATGCGGACTGAAGCTTTCTTT. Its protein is CASSRTLMRTEAFF.

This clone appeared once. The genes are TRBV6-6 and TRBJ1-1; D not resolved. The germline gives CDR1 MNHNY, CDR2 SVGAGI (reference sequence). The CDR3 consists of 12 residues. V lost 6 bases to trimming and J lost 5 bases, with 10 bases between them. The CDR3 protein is CASSPLATEAFF. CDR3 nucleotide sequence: TGTGCCAGCAGCCCCCTCGCGACTGAAGCTTTCTTT.

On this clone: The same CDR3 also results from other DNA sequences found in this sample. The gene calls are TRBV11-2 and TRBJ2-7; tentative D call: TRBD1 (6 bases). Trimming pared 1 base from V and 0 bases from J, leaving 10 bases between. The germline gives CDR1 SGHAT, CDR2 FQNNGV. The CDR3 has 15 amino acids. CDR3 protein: CASSLGPGASYEQYF. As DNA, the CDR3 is TGTGCCAGCAGCTTAGGGCCAGGGGCCTCCTACGAGCAGTACTTC.

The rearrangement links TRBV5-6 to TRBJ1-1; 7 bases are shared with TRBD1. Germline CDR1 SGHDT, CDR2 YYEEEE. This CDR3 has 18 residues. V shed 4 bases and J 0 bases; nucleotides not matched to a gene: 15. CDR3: CASSPTRQGLAMNTEAFF. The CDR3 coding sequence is TGTGCCAGCAGCCCAACCCGACAGGGCCTAGCGATGAACACTGAAGCTTTCTTT.

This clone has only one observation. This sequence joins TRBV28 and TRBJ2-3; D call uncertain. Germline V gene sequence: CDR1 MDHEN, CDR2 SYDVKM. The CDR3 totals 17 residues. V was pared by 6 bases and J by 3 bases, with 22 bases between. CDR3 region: CASSSWGTSEGTDTQYF. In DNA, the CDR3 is TGTGCCAGCAGCTCATGGGGTACGAGTGAAGGAACAGATACGCAGTATTTT.

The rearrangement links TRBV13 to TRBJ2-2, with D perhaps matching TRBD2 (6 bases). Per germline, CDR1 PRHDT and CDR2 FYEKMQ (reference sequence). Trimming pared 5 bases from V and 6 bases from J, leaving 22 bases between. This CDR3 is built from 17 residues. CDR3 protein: CASSPYAERRAPGELFF. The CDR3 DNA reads TGTGCCAGCAGCCCGTACGCTGAAAGGAGGGCCCCCGGGGAGCTGTTTTTT.

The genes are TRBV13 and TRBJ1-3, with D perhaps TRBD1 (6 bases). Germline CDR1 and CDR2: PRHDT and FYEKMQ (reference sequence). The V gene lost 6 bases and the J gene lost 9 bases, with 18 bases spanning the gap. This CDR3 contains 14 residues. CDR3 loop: CASRSMGAPATIYF. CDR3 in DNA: TGTGCCAGCAGATCAATGGGGGCCCCGGCCACCATATATTTT.